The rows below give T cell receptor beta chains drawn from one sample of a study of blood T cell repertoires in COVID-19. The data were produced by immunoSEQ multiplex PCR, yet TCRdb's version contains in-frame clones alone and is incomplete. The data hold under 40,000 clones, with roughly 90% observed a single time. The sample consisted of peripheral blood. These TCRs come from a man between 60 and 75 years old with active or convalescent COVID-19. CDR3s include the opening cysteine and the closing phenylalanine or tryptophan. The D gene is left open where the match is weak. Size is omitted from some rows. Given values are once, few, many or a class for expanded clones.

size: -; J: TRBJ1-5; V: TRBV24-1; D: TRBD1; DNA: TGTGCCACCAGTGAATCTCACAGGGGGGGGGACAATCAGCCCCAGCATTTT; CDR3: CATSESHRGGDNQPQHF
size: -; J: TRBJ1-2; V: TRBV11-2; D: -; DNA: TGTGCCAGCAGCTTTGGGGGAGCGGGCTATGGCTACACCTTC; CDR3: CASSFGGAGYGYTF
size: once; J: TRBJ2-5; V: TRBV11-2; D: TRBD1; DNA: TGTGCCAGCAGCTCCTCCCGGGCAGGGGGCATGGAGACCCAGTACTTC; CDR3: CASSSSRAGGMETQYF
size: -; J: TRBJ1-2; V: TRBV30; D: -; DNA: TGTGCCTGGAGCCAGGGGAGCTATGGCTACACCTTC; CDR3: CAWSQGSYGYTF
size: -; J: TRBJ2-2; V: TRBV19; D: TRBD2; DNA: TGTGCCAGTAGTATAACTAGCGGGGGGGCCCGGGAGCTGTTTTTT; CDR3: CASSITSGGARELFF
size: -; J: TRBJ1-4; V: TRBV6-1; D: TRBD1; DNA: TGTGCCAGCAGTGACAGGGGGGCCGCAACTAATGAAAAACTGTTTTTT; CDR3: CASSDRGAATNEKLFF
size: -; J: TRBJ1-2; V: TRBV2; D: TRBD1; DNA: TGTGCCAGCACAGGAGGGGGACAGCCCTATGGCTACACCTTC; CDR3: CASTGGGQPYGYTF
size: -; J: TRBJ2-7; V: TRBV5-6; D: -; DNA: TGTGCCAGCAGCTTGGCGGGGGAGCAGTACTTC; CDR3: CASSLAGEQYF
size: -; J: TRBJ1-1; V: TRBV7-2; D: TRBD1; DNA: TGTGCCAGCAGCCCCGACAGGGGTTACACTGAAGCTTTCTTT; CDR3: CASSPDRGYTEAFF
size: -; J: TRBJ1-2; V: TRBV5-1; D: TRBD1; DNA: TGCGCCAGCAGCTTGGAGACAGGGAATGGCTACACCTTC; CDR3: CASSLETGNGYTF
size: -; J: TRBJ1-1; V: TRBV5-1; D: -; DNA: TGCGCCAGCAGCTTGGTCTCTGGGGCCGCCAGAACTGAAGCTTTCTTT; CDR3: CASSLVSGAARTEAFF
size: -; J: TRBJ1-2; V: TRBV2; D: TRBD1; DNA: TGTGCCAGCAGCGGGATTAGGGGGCAGATCTATGGCTACACCTTC; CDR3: CASSGIRGQIYGYTF
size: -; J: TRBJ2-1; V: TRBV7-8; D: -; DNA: TGTGCCAGCAGCTTAGGTGCCGGGCAGTTCTTC; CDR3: CASSLGAGQFF
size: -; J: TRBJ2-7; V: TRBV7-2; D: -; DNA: TGTGCCAGCAGCCAGCAAGGGGGGGCTAACAATTTGCGGCAGTACTTC; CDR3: CASSQQGGANNLRQYF
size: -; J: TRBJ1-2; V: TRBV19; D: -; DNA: TGTGCCAGTAGTATGGTGGAGGTCCGCCTCACCTTC; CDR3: CASSMVEVRLTF
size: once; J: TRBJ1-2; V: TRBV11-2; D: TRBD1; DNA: TGTGCCAGCAGCTTAGATCCTACAGGGGGCGGGGGCTACACCTTC; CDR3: CASSLDPTGGGGYTF
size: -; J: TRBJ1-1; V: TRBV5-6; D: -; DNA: TGTGCCAGCAGCATCGACAGGAGAACTGAAGCTTTCTTT; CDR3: CASSIDRRTEAFF
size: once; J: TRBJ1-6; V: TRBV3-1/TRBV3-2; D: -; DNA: TGTGCCAGCACCACAGGGAAGGATTCACCCCTCCACTTT; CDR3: CASTTGKDSPLHF
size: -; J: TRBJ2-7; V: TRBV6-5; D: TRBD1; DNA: TGTGCCAGCAGTATGTACCGGGACAGTCCCTACGAGCAGTACTTC; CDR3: CASSMYRDSPYEQYF
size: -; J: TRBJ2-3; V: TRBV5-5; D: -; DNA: TGTGCCAGCAGCCCCGAGGGATACCAAGGAGATACGCAGTATTTT; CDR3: CASSPEGYQGDTQYF
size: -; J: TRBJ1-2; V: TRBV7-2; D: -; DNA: TGTGCCAGCAGCTTAGCTAATTACTATGGCTACACCTTC; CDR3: CASSLANYYGYTF
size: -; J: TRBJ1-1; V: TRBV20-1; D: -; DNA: TGCAGTGCTAGACAGTACCCCACGGCTTTCTTT; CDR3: CSARQYPTAFF
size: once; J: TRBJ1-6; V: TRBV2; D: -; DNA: TGTGCCAGCAGAGCCGTCAGGGAAGGCTCACCCCTCCACTTT; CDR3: CASRAVREGSPLHF
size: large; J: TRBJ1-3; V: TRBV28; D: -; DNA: TGTGCCAGCAGTTTATACAGCTCTGGAAACACCATATATTTT; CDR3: CASSLYSSGNTIYF
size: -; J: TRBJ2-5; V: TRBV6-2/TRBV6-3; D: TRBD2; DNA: TGTGCCAGCAGTTACGGGACTAGCGGGAGCCGAGAGACCCAGTACTTC; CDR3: CASSYGTSGSRETQYF
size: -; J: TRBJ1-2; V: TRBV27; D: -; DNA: TGTGCCAGCAGTTTAGACAGATTCCTATTTGGCTACACCTTC; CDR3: CASSLDRFLFGYTF
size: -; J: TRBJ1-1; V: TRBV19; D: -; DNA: TGTGCCAGTAGTGCCGGACAGATGGTGAACACTGAAGCTTTCTTT; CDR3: CASSAGQMVNTEAFF
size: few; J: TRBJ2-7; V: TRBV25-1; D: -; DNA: TGTGCCAGCAGTTCCCCTTTCACAGGCTACGAGCAGTACTTC; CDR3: CASSSPFTGYEQYF
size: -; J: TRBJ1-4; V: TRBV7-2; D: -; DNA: TGTGCCAGCAGCTATGGACAGCCCAGGGGCGAAAAACTGTTTTTT; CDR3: CASSYGQPRGEKLFF
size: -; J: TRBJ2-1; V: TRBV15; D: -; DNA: TGTGCCACCAGCAGAGATGTAGGGAGCGTGGCCACCTACAATGAGCAGTTCTTC; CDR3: CATSRDVGSVATYNEQFF
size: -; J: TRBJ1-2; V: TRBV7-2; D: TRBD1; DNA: TGTGCCAGCAGCTTCCGGGACAGGGGTTTCTATGGCTACACCTTC; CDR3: CASSFRDRGFYGYTF
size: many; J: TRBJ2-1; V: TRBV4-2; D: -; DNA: TGTGCCAGCAGCCAAGCAGGAAATGAGCAGTTCTTC; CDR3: CASSQAGNEQFF
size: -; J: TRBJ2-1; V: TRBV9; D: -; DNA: TGTGCCAGCAGCGTAACAGCCTACAATGAGCAGTTCTTC; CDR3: CASSVTAYNEQFF
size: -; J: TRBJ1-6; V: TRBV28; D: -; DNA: TGTGCCAGCAGTTTATTTAATGGAGTTTCACCCCTCCACTTT; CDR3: CASSLFNGVSPLHF
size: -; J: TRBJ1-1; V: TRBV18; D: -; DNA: TGTGCCAGCTCACCACAGGAGGCGAACACTGAAGCTTTCTTT; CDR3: CASSPQEANTEAFF
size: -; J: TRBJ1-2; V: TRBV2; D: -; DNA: TGTGCCAGCAGTGATATTCGAAGGGGGACCGGAAACTTTAACTATGGCTACACCTTC; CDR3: CASSDIRRGTGNFNYGYTF
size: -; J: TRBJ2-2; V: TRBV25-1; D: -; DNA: TGTGCCAGCAGTGAATATACAGTAACGACCGGGGAGCTGTTTTTT; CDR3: CASSEYTVTTGELFF
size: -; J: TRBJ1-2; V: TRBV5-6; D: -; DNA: TGTGCCAGCAGCCCCGAAGGACTCTATGGCTACACCTTC; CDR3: CASSPEGLYGYTF
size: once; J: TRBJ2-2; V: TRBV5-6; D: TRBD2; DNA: TGTGCCAGCAGCTTTTTTGGGACTACCCACACCGGGGAGCTGTTTTTT; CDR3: CASSFFGTTHTGELFF
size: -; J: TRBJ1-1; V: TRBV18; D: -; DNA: TGTGCCAGCTCACCAGAACAGGGCACTGAAGCTTTCTTT; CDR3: CASSPEQGTEAFF
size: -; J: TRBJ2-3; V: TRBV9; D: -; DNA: TGTGCCAGCAGCAAGGACAGAAAAGGTAATACGCAGTATTTT; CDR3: CASSKDRKGNTQYF
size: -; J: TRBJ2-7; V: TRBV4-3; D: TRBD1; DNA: TGCGCCAGCAGCCTGGAGAAAGGGGCAGGGGGAAGCTACGAGCAGTACTTC; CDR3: CASSLEKGAGGSYEQYF